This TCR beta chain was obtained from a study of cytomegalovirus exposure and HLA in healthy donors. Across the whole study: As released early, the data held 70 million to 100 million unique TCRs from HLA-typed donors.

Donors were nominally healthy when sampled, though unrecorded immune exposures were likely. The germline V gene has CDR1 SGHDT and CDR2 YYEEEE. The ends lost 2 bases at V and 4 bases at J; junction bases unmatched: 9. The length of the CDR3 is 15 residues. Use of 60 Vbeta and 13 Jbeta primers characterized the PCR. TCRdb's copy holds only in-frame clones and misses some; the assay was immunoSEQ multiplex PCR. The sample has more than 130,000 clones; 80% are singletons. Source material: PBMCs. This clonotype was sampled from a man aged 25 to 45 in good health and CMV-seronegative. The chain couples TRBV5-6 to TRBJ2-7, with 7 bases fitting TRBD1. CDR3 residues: CASSLGRTGLYEQYF. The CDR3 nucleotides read TGTGCCAGCAGCTTAGGTCGGACAGGACTTTACGAGCAGTACTTC.